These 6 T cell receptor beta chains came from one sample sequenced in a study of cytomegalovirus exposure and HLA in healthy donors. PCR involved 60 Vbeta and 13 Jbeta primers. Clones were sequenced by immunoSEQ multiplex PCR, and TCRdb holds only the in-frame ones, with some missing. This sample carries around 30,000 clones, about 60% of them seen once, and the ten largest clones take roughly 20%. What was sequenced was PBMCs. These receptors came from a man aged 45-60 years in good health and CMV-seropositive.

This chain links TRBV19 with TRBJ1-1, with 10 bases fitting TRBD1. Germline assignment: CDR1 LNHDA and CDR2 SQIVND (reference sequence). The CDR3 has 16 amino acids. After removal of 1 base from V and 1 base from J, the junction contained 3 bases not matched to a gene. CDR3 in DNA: TGTGCCAGTAGTATAGCAGGGGACAGGGGGAACACTGAAGCTTTCTTT. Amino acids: CASSIAGDRGNTEAFF.

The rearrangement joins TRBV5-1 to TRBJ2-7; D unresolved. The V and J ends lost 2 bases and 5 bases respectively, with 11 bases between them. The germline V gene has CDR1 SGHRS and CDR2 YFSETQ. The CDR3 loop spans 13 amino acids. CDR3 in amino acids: CASSFRATNEQYF. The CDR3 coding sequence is TGCGCCAGCAGCTTCCGTGCAACTAACGAGCAGTACTTC.

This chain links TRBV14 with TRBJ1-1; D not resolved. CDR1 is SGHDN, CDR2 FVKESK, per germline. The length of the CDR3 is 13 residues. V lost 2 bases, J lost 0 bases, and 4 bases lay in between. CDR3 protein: CASSQFMNTEAFF. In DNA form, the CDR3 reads TGTGCCAGCAGCCAATTTATGAACACTGAAGCTTTCTTT.

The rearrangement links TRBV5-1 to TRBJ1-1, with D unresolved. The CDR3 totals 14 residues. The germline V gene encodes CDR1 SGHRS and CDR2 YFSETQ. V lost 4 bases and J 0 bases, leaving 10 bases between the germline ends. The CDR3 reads CASSPRSVNTEAFF. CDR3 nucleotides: TGCGCCAGCAGCCCGCGGAGCGTGAACACTGAAGCTTTCTTT.

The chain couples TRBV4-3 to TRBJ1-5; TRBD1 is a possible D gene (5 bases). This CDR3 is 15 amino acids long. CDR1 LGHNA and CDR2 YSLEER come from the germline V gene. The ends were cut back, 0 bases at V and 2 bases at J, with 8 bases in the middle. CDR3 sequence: CASSQDGGGNQPQHF. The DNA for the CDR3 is TGCGCCAGCAGCCAAGACGGGGGGGGCAATCAGCCCCAGCATTTT.

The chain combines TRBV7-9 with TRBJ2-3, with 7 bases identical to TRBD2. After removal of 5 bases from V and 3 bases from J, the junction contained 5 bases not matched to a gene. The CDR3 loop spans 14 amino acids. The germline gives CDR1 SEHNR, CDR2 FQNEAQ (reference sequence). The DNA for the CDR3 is TGTGCCAGCAGCCCGACTAGCAGGACAGATACGCAGTATTTT. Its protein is CASSPTSRTDTQYF.